Reported below is one T cell receptor (beta chain). Its antigen is unknown. No qualities accompany the bases; no much larger clone lies one base away. These data belong to a study of T cell changes during pregnancy in multiple sclerosis (dated by TCRdb to about 2019). Broadly, across the study: The study looked at changes in the T cell repertoire across pregnancy in women with multiple sclerosis.

The library was made by the immunoSEQ multiplex PCR assay. Here the immuneACCESS table is served through TCRdb, limited to in-frame sequences with V and J called. Missing clones are a known gap in these copies; in checked studies unresolved V genes cover under half, and the rest lacks a known reason. The sample profile shows tens of thousands of clones; roughly nine tenths of them were found once. Around 0.9% of the sample belongs to the ten largest clones. Taken from cysteine to phenylalanine, the CDR3 has 13 residues. Of all the DNA, just the CDR3 is kept, 39 bases in frame from base 1. Compared with germline, V lacks 5 bases and J lacks 11 bases; bases without a gene match: 7. According to the germline V gene, CDR1 reads SGHTA and CDR2 reads FQGNSA.

The sequence was obtained from a female donor with multiple sclerosis, enrolled in a pregnancy study. Sample: peripheral blood, taken in the second trimester of pregnancy. The V gene is TRBV7-2 and the J gene is TRBJ1-4; 8 bases in between match TRBD1. The sequenced DNA: TGTGCCAGCAGCGTAGGACAGGGCTGGAAACTGTTTTTT. This encodes CASSVGQGWKLFF.